This T cell receptor beta chain was retrieved from a study of blood T cell repertoires in COVID-19. Study context: The cDNA or gDNA used as material had been derived from T cells, B-cell-depleted T cells, or PBMCs.

Living in under 30 US areas, the participants were between roughly 18 and 95 years of age. In the 2 weeks before study entry, exposed participants met a COVID-19 case, which was PCR-confirmed or clinician-diagnosed. Authors' analysis steps: Researchers report that nucleated cell counts were estimated from reference gene primer amplification. Sequencing used immunoSEQ multiplex PCR; TCRdb keeps in-frame clones, though not all of them. D and trimming come from the DNA, and the V and J calls and clone size come from that table. Seen here are 210,000 or so clones, roughly 88% observed once, and the top ten hold around 3.6%. V shed 2 bases and J shed 1 base, with 9 bases lying between them. The CDR3 runs to 15 residues. Germline assignment: CDR1 MNHEY and CDR2 SMNVEV (reference sequence).

The sequenced sample was PBMCs or T cells enriched from blood (not recorded which). This receptor was identified in a woman between 25 and 40 years old who had been exposed to COVID-19. The chain joins TRBV27 to TRBJ2-1; maybe TRBD1 (6 bases). The CDR3 loop is CASSLKGVSYNEQFF. The DNA for the CDR3 is TGTGCCAGCAGTTTAAAGGGGGTTTCCTACAATGAGCAGTTCTTC.